This TCR beta chain was captured by sequencing in a study of vaccination and CD4 T cells after COVID-19. The Oncomine TCR Beta short-read assay was applied to DNA of cultured CD4+ T cells. Each CDR3 protein gets one entry after TCRdb re-called the PCR reads with MiXCR. The profile covers about 19,000 distinct CDR3 sequences, with about half appearing a single time and roughly a tenth taken by the ten largest. This clonotype was observed a few times. Its matching antigen is unknown. Notes on the study in general: Median reactive clonotypes, those recognizing SARS-CoV-2, rose from 21 to 38, not significantly.

In germline, CDR1 is DFQATT, CDR2 SNEGSKA (reference sequence). V shed 6 bases, J shed 1 base, and the junction held 8 bases outside the gene matches. The CDR3 has 16 residues. The treatment was: roughly ten-day PBMC culture with coronavirus spike peptide pools or control peptides (ViraFEST assay). The gene calls are TRBV20-1 and TRBJ2-4, with 11 bases that match TRBD2. The clonotype was recovered from a human donor who had recovered from COVID-19. This specimen consisted of CD4+ T cells from blood, cultured in vitro, obtained before SARS-CoV-2 vaccination. CDR3 DNA sequence: TGCAGTGCCTACTTGACTAGCGGGACTGCCAAAAACATTCAGTACTTC. Translated, it gives CSAYLTSGTAKNIQYF.